The clone carrying this T cell receptor beta chain was counted many times. The antigen is undetermined. Unique molecular identifier tags were affixed to discrete cDNA molecules. TCRdb processed the 5' RACE reads anew with MiXCR; each CDR3 protein has one entry. The sample includes more than 45,000 distinct CDR3 sequences, about 13% of them seen just once. The sample is drawn from a study of early T cells in non-severe SARS-CoV-2 infection. Study as a whole: RNA in bulk from unsorted whole blood was sequenced, and chains were unpaired. Overall study results and limits: VDJdb matches were skewed toward anti-spike CD8 T cell responses.

Germline V gene lookup returns CDR1 MNHEY and CDR2 SVGAGI. CDR3 length equals 14 residues. Trimming took off 6 bases at V and 10 bases at J, with 21 bases between the two ends. The chain joins TRBV6-5 to TRBJ1-1; D gene ambiguous. This receptor was identified in an adult who was a healthcare worker with PCR-confirmed SARS-CoV-2 infection or an uninfected control (not recorded which). Sequencing used whole blood. CDR3 sequence (DNA): TGTGCCAGCAGGCCCTCACTTGGGGATGAGAGAGCTTTCTTT. Translation: CASRPSLGDERAFF.